This passage covers 12 T cell receptor beta chains from one sample sequenced in a study of CD8 T cells in Susac syndrome. cDNA came from about 0.5 to 1 ug RNA primed by random hexamers. MiXCR, run by TCRdb on the immunoSEQ multiplex PCR reads, gives a single entry per CDR3 protein. Here the sample spans around 200,000 distinct CDR3 sequences, over 90% being singletons. Sequencing was done on a sample of CD4+ T cells from PBMCs. The receptors stem from a human donor with multiple sclerosis.

The chain is built from TRBV27 and TRBJ2-2; the D is unclear. CDR3 length: 15 amino acids. With 0 bases removed from V and 4 bases from J, the gap between germline ends came to 9 bases. Germline V CDR1 and CDR2: MNHEY, SMNVEV (reference sequence). The CDR3 sequence: CASSLSFPLTGELFF. The DNA of the CDR3 is TGTGCCAGCAGTTTATCCTTCCCTCTCACCGGGGAGCTGTTTTTT.

The rearrangement uses TRBV27 and TRBJ1-4, with D possibly being TRBD1 (5 bases). Trimming took off 3 bases at V and 8 bases at J, with 13 bases between the two ends. From germline, CDR1 is MNHEY and CDR2 SMNVEV (reference sequence). The CDR3 sequence is 14 residues long. The CDR3 is CASSFHQGREKLFF. As DNA, the CDR3 is TGTGCCAGCAGTTTTCATCAGGGACGAGAAAAACTGTTTTTT.

The chain is built from TRBV30 and TRBJ1-1; TRBD1 is a possible D gene (6 bases). Trimming left V 4 bases short and J 7 bases short, with 19 bases between. There are 14 residues in the CDR3. Germline CDR1 reads GTSNPN; CDR2 reads SVGIG (reference sequence). CDR3 region: CAWTIMGRGGEAFF. In nucleotides, the CDR3 is TGTGCCTGGACCATCATGGGTAGGGGGGGTGAAGCTTTCTTT.

This chain links TRBV9 with TRBJ1-1; D is undetermined. The CDR3 is made up of 13 amino acids. In germline, CDR1 is SGDLS, CDR2 YYNGEE. Trimming removed 4 bases from V and 8 bases from J, with 15 bases in between. The CDR3: CASSPTRSGEAFF. The CDR3 DNA is TGTGCCAGCAGCCCAACCCGGTCCGGAGAAGCTTTCTTT.

The chain is built from TRBV12-5 and TRBJ1-1, with D unresolved. V shed 5 bases and J shed 1 base, with 2 bases lying between them. In germline, CDR1 is LGHNT, CDR2 FRNRAP. This CDR3 contains 11 residues. CDR3 region: CASGQNTEAFF. CDR3 DNA: TGTGCTAGTGGTCAGAACACTGAAGCTTTCTTT.

The V and J genes are TRBV4-1 and TRBJ2-5, with 7 positions matching TRBD2. The CDR3 has 14 residues. Germline assignment: CDR1 MGHRA and CDR2 YSYEKL. The V and J ends lost 0 bases and 5 bases, in that order; junction bases with no gene match: 3. CDR3 nucleotide sequence: TGCGCCAGCAGCCAAGAAGGACTAGATGAGACCCAGTACTTC. Translated: CASSQEGLDETQYF.

This clonotype was seen a single time. The chain carries TRBV7-9 and TRBJ2-2; D remains unclear. Germline V gene data show CDR1 as SEHNR and CDR2 as FQNEAQ (reference sequence). The V end was cut by 1 base, the J end by 1 base, with 4 bases between. The CDR3 is 14 amino acids. The CDR3 sequence is CASSLGGNTGELFF. In DNA form, the CDR3 reads TGTGCCAGCAGCTTAGGAGGGAACACCGGGGAGCTGTTTTTT.

This rearrangement joins TRBV30 to TRBJ1-2; tentative D call: TRBD1 (6 bases). Trimming pared 4 bases from V and 0 bases from J, leaving 12 bases between. The CDR3 runs 14 residues. CDR1 GTSNPN and CDR2 SVGIG come from the germline V gene (reference sequence). CDR3 amino acids: CAWTPGASNYGYTF. The CDR3, as DNA: TGTGCCTGGACTCCAGGGGCATCTAACTATGGCTACACCTTC.

The chain is built from TRBV12-3 or TRBV12-4 and TRBJ2-3; D is undetermined. V lost 3 bases, J lost 6 bases, and 13 bases lay in between. The length of the CDR3 is 14 residues. CDR3 coding DNA: TGTGCCAGCAGTTTGGGATTCAGCTCGGATACGCAGTATTTT. Its translation is CASSLGFSSDTQYF.

V gene TRBV9 combines with J gene TRBJ1-2; D unclear. CDR1 is SGDLS and CDR2 is YYNGEE in the germline V gene. The V and J ends lost 0 bases and 2 bases respectively, with 8 bases between them. The CDR3 totals 14 residues. The CDR3 sequence: CASSVVEGNYGYTF. CDR3 nucleotide sequence: TGTGCCAGCAGCGTAGTCGAGGGCAACTATGGCTACACCTTC.

The gene calls are TRBV12-3 or TRBV12-4 and TRBJ1-6; D uncertain. V lost 5 bases to trimming and J lost 9 bases, with 14 bases between them. The CDR3 loop spans 14 amino acids. CDR3 bases: TGTGCCAGCAGTGGAGGGTCGGGAGGTTCACCCCTCCACTTT. This encodes CASSGGSGGSPLHF.

The chain combines TRBV10-3 with TRBJ1-2; D is ambiguous. The germline V gene has CDR1 ENHRY and CDR2 SYGVKD. Trimming removed 9 bases at V and 4 bases at J, with 12 bases between. The CDR3 runs 12 residues. Written as DNA, the CDR3 is TGTGCCATATTCGGAGCCGTCTATGGCTACACCTTC. It specifies CAIFGAVYGYTF.